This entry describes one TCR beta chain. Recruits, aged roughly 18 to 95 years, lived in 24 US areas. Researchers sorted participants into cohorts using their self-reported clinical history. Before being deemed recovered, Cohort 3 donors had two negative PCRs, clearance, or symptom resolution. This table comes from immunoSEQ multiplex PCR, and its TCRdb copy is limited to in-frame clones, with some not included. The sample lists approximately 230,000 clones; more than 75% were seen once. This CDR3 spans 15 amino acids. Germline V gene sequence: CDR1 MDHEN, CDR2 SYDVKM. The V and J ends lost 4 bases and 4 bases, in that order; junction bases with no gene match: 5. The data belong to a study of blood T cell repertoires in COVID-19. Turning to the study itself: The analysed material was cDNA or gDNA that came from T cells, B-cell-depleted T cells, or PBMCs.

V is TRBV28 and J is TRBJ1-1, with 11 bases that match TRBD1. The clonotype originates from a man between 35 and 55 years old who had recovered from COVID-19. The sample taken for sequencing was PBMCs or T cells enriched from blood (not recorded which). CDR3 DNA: TGTGCCAGCAGTTCCGGACAGGGGGCAGGCACTGAAGCTTTCTTT. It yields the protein CASSSGQGAGTEAFF.